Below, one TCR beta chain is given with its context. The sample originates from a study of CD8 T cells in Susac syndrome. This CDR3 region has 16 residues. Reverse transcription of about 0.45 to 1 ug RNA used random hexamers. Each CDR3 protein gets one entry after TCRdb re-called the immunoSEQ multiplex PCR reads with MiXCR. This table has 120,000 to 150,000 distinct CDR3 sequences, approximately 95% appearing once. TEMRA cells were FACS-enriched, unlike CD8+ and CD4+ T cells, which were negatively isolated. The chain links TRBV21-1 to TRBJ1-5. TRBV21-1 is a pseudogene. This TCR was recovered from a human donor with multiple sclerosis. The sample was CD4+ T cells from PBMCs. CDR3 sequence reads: CASSPRRWRGNQPQHF. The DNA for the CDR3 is TGTGCCAGCAGCCCCCGTAGATGGAGAGGCAATCAGCCCCAGCATTTT.